The clone carrying this TCR beta chain was seen more than once but under ten times. The source of the sample is a study of T-cell reconstitution after alpha-beta-depleted transplantation in children. For TCRbeta, the library was prepared with unique molecular identifiers. TCRdb reprocessed the PCR reads with MiXCR, giving one entry per CDR3 protein. In the table there are around 680,000 distinct CDR3 sequences, approximately 17% of which are singletons. The germline V gene has CDR1 SGHTA and CDR2 FQGNSA. The CDR3 loop spans 14 amino acids. V gave up 1 base and J gave up 9 bases, with 13 bases separating them.

This clonotype was obtained from a human donor who donated a stem cell graft to a child with acute myeloid leukemia. The chain links TRBV7-2 to TRBJ1-5, with a tentative D call TRBD1 (6 bases). Sequencing was performed on PBMCs from the stem cell graft donor, taken from the stem cell graft. Here the CDR3 reads CASSLEGGKGPQHF. The CDR3, as DNA: TGTGCCAGCAGCTTAGAAGGGGGGAAGGGGCCCCAGCATTTT.